This TCR beta chain appears in the sequencing data of a study of T cell responses to AZD1222 COVID-19 vaccine. Study-level results: Along spike, vaccine-associated CD4 TCRs were found throughout, with dominance at 160-218 and 743-854. Sampling captured repertoires only after the peak T cell response. Unmutated variant regions are reportedly the target of nearly half of TCRs that are spike-specific.

In the case of this clone: The antigen remains unidentified.

The CDR3 totals 16 residues. Per the germline V gene, CDR1 is ENHRY and CDR2 is SYGVKD. Trimming removed 3 bases at V and 1 base at J, with 14 bases between. Profiled with immunoSEQ multiplex PCR; TCRdb holds only in-frame clones, not every one. The sample records over 150,000 clones, roughly 87% being singletons. The rearrangement links TRBV10-3 to TRBJ2-3; D may be TRBD1 or TRBD2 (5 bases each). The sample consisted of peripheral blood, taken on day 0 of AZD1222 vaccination. This TCR derives from an adult in good health. CDR3 sequence (DNA): TGTGCCATCAGTGAAGGGGACCGAAGGGGCACAGATACGCAGTATTTT. Its protein is CAISEGDRRGTDTQYF.